This TCR beta chain is drawn from a study of T cells after yellow fever vaccination. Study-wide findings and caveats: Most primary-vaccination clones recurred post-booster (around 97% CD4, 88% CD8). Among all clonotypes, a small share was observed in both CD4 and CD8 compartments.

Per germline, CDR1 LNHNV and CDR2 YYDKDF (reference sequence). The CDR3 totals 18 residues. V gave up 1 base and J gave up 5 bases, with 22 bases separating them. This clonotype was picked up a small number of times. Antigen specificity is unknown. Making TCR cDNA involved 5'RACE template switching, which added UMIs and a universal primer site. A single record per CDR3 protein comes from TCRdb applying MiXCR to the 5' RACE reads. The repertoire holds 170,000 or so distinct CDR3 sequences, approximately 10% seen once, with roughly 36% in the top ten. Specimen: CD8+ T cells sorted from PBMCs, collected 45 days after the yellow fever booster vaccination. This TCR was recovered from a man between 18 and 35 years old who received the YFV17D yellow fever vaccine. The chain joins TRBV15 to TRBJ2-3; either TRBD1 or TRBD2 may fit D (5 bases each). CDR3 region: CATSRVGFIGGYQDTQYF. CDR3 coding DNA: TGTGCCACCAGCAGAGTGGGCTTCATTGGGGGATACCAAGATACGCAGTATTTT.